This T cell receptor beta chain derives from a study of cytomegalovirus exposure and HLA in healthy donors. Study-wide results and limits: Equally common other TCR beta chains were less clonally expanded than HLA-associated ones, a later analysis found. Analyses of presence and absence presupposed an approximately uniform sequencing depth across donors. Reportedly, cytomegalovirus status was diagnosed with high sensitivity and specificity.

PCR amplification relied on 60 Vbeta primers (plus 13 Jbeta primers). Profiled with immunoSEQ multiplex PCR; TCRdb holds only in-frame clones, not every one. This table has about 170,000 clones, 75% to 85% appearing once. Germline CDR1 is SGHRS and CDR2 is YFSETQ. The CDR3 spans 15 residues. Trimming took 4 bases from V and 4 from J; bases not matched to a gene: 9. The donors were healthy bone marrow donors. In regard to this clone: The antigen remains undetermined.

The sequencing input was PBMCs. J is TRBJ2-7 and V is TRBV5-1; TRBD2 matches 9 bases. The TCR sequence derives from a woman in her forties or fifties in good health and CMV-seropositive. The chain's CDR3 is CASSLSLAGPYEQYF. The CDR3 nucleotides are TGCGCCAGCAGCCTTTCACTAGCGGGCCCTTACGAGCAGTACTTC.